This T cell receptor beta chain was observed in a study of beta chain features in type 1 diabetes. The overall study: Across every sample, around 98 million sorted cells were examined in total.

This clone was counted ten times or more. The antigen remains unidentified. Expressed TCRB transcripts were sequenced because the isolated RNA had all been reverse transcribed beforehand. Profiled with immunoSEQ multiplex PCR; TCRdb holds only in-frame clones, not every one. The data contain more than 140,000 clones, about a tenth of them singletons. Study-level points and caveats: There was a moderate but significant shortening of TCRB CDR3s in all four CD4+ subsets of Type 1 diabetes patients. The influence of HLA type on TCRB rearrangement stayed undetermined. Patients and controls would share equally any PCR tilt toward shorter templates.

This clonotype originated in a woman in her forties in good health. The sequencing input was central memory CD4+ T cells from blood.

CDR3 loop: CASSQVAGGNTGELFF. For the CDR3, the DNA is TGTGCCAGCAGCCAAGTAGCGGGGGGCAACACCGGGGAGCTGTTTTTT. The V and J genes are TRBV4-2 and TRBJ2-2; 10 bases are a match to TRBD2. Trimming removed 1 base from V and 2 bases from J; junction bases left unmatched: 1. The CDR3 runs to 16 residues. Germline assignment: CDR1 LGHNA and CDR2 YNFKEQ.